Each of the 29 T cell receptor beta chains below was sequenced from the same sample in a study of cytomegalovirus exposure and HLA in healthy donors. Researchers ran the PCR with 60 Vbeta and 13 Jbeta primers. TCRdb keeps only in-frame clones here, not all; method: immunoSEQ multiplex PCR. The table has 200,000 to 250,000 clones, 70% to 85% seen once. The sequencing input was PBMCs. The receptors derive from a woman aged 40 to 50 in good health and CMV-seronegative.

The rearrangement links TRBV7-9 to TRBJ1-3; TRBD1 might be the D (5 bases). V was cut by 8 bases and J by 2 bases, with 16 bases left in between. Germline V gene sequence: CDR1 SEHNR, CDR2 FQNEAQ (reference sequence). CDR3 length: 15 amino acids. The CDR3 sequence: CASRGGIGAGNTIYF. The CDR3 DNA reads as TGTGCCAGCCGTGGGGGGATCGGTGCTGGAAACACCATATATTTT.

V and J are TRBV7-2 and TRBJ1-2; 7 positions agree with TRBD1. CDR1 SGHTA and CDR2 FQGNSA come from the germline V gene. Trimming took 4 bases from V and 4 from J; bases not matched to a gene: 6. The CDR3 runs 14 residues. CDR3: CASSSTTGFYGYTF. In DNA, the CDR3 is TGTGCCAGCAGCTCTACGACAGGGTTCTATGGCTACACCTTC.

Only a few counts were recorded for this clone. The CDR3, as DNA: TGTGCCAGCACCAGGACAGGGCTTGGCAATCAGCCCCAGCATTTT. Translating gives CASTRTGLGNQPQHF. This chain uses TRBV5-8 with TRBJ1-5; 8 bases line up with TRBD1. Losses at the gene ends were 6 bases for V and 2 bases for J; bases not matched to a gene: 7. The CDR3 has 15 residues. Germline CDR1 is SGHTS and CDR2 is YDEGEE.

This sequence joins TRBV4-3 and TRBJ1-3; TRBD1 agrees at 7 bases. Germline V CDR1 and CDR2: LGHNA, YSLEER. The J segment lost 2 bases and the V segment lost 0 bases, leaving 7 bases of the junction unmatched. The CDR3 has 17 amino acids. The CDR3 here is CASSQEAGRGAGNTIYF. The DNA of the CDR3 is TGCGCCAGCAGCCAAGAGGCTGGCAGGGGGGCTGGAAACACCATATATTTT.

The J gene is TRBJ2-1, the V gene TRBV11-1, with D tentatively TRBD2 (5 bases). This CDR3 has 16 residues. V lost 1 base to trimming and J lost 0 bases, with 10 bases between them. Germline loops: CDR1 SGHAT, CDR2 FQDESV (reference sequence). DNA for the CDR3: TGTGCCAGCAGCTTAGACCTAGCCAGCTCCTACAATGAGCAGTTCTTC. The encoded protein is CASSLDLASSYNEQFF.

CDR3 in amino acids: CASRPDGTGDSPLHF. The CDR3 DNA follows: TGCGCCAGCAGACCAGACGGGACAGGGGATTCACCCCTCCACTTT. This chain uses TRBV4-1 with TRBJ1-6, with 10 bases fitting TRBD1. This CDR3 region has 15 residues. After removal of 6 bases from V and 8 bases from J, the junction contained 7 bases not matched to a gene. CDR1 MGHRA and CDR2 YSYEKL come from the germline V gene.

The V gene is TRBV19, the J gene TRBJ2-2, with 7 bases that match TRBD2. Germline assignment: CDR1 LNHDA and CDR2 SQIVND (reference sequence). V gave up 7 bases and J gave up 3 bases; unmatched junction bases: 8. The CDR3 contains 15 residues. As DNA, the CDR3 is TGTGCCAGTAATCGGGCGGGGAGGGACACCGGGGAGCTGTTTTTT. It yields the protein CASNRAGRDTGELFF.

In DNA form, the CDR3 reads TGTGCCAGTAGTACGACTATCTCTGGGGCCAACGTCCTGACTTTC. This codes for CASSTTISGANVLTF. This chain joins TRBV19 and TRBJ2-6; maybe TRBD2 (5 bases). The CDR3 extends over 15 amino acids. V was cut by 4 bases and J by 0 bases, with 7 bases left in between. Germline V gives CDR1 LNHDA, CDR2 SQIVND (reference sequence).

The rearrangement links TRBV5-1 to TRBJ1-1, with D maybe TRBD1 (5 bases). The V gene's germline CDR1 is SGHRS and CDR2 YFSETQ. The CDR3 spans 18 residues. Trimming pared 0 bases from V and 2 bases from J, leaving 20 bases between. DNA for the CDR3: TGCGCCAGCAGCTTGGTTCCCACCACGGGGGGTATTAACACTGAAGCTTTCTTT. This translates into CASSLVPTTGGINTEAFF.

Points on this clone: This same CDR3 is encoded by further DNA sequences in the sample. The genes are TRBV6-5 and TRBJ2-1, with 7 bases matching TRBD2. The CDR3 sequence is 15 residues long. Per the germline V gene, CDR1 is MNHEY and CDR2 is SVGAGI. V was clipped by 4 bases and J by 9 bases; unmatched bases: 12. CDR3 residues: CASSSAAGGGGEQFF. In DNA, the CDR3 is TGTGCCAGCAGTTCCGCTGCGGGCGGGGGTGGTGAGCAGTTCTTC.

V and J are TRBV19 and TRBJ1-5, with D possibly being TRBD1 (6 bases). Per germline, CDR1 LNHDA and CDR2 SQIVND (reference sequence). V lost 7 bases and J 9 bases, leaving 22 bases between the germline ends. The CDR3 has 15 amino acids. The CDR3 DNA sequence: TGTGCCAGTAAAGGGGGACCTACGGAAAGTTGGCCCCAGCATTTT. Translated, it gives CASKGGPTESWPQHF. Drawing the rest from reference TRBV19 and TRBJ1-5, the complete variable domain is DGGITQSPKYLFRKEGQNVTLSCEQNLNHDAMYWYRQDPGQGLRLIYYSQIVNDFQKGDIAEGYSVSREKKESFPLTVTSAQKNPTAFYLCASKGGPTESWPQHFGDGTRLSIL.

The chain uses TRBV19 and TRBJ1-5; D is ambiguous. CDR3 length: 14 amino acids. V was trimmed by 9 bases and J by 3 bases, leaving 15 bases between them. Germline loops: CDR1 LNHDA, CDR2 SQIVND (reference sequence). CDR3 DNA sequence: TGTGCCAGCCGGACCCAGAGGGCCAATCAGCCCCAGCATTTT. This encodes CASRTQRANQPQHF.

This sequence joins TRBV10-2 and TRBJ1-5, with D perhaps TRBD1 (5 bases). With 7 bases removed from V and 5 bases from J, the gap between germline ends came to 24 bases. Germline assignment: CDR1 WSHSY and CDR2 SAAADI. This CDR3 has 17 amino acids. CDR3 loop: CASKEEKGARGDQPQHF. The CDR3 DNA reads as TGCGCCAGCAAAGAAGAGAAAGGGGCCCGCGGGGATCAGCCCCAGCATTTT.

The chain has TRBV13 and TRBJ2-7; D unclear. CDR1 PRHDT and CDR2 FYEKMQ come from the germline V gene (reference sequence). This CDR3 is 13 amino acids long. The V end was cut by 5 bases, the J end by 0 bases, with 8 bases between. CDR3 residues: CASSREISYEQYF. The CDR3 region has the DNA TGTGCCAGCAGCAGAGAGATCTCCTACGAGCAGTACTTC.

The CDR3 spells CAGQGPNSYNEQFF. CDR3 nucleotide sequence: TGTGCCGGACAGGGGCCTAACTCCTACAATGAGCAGTTCTTC. The gene calls are TRBV7-2 and TRBJ2-1; 9 nucleotides align to TRBD1. Germline V gene sequence: CDR1 SGHTA, CDR2 FQGNSA. The junction had 5 bases not matched to a gene; V was cut back by 11 bases and J by 0 bases. The CDR3 has 14 residues.

The gene calls are TRBV30 and TRBJ2-1; TRBD2 matches at 13 bases. Per the germline V gene, CDR1 is GTSNPN and CDR2 is SVGIG (reference sequence). The CDR3 sequence is 16 residues long. V lost 0 bases and J lost 9; bases outside the gene matches: 8. CDR3 sequence: CAWSVKGTSGVGEQFF. The CDR3 region has the DNA TGTGCCTGGAGTGTAAAGGGGACTAGCGGGGTGGGTGAGCAGTTCTTC. Variable domain in full (rest from reference TRBV30 and TRBJ2-1): SQTIHQWPATLVQPVGSPLSLECTVEGTSNPNLYWYRQAAGRGLQLLFYSVGIGQISSEVPQNLSASRPQDRQFILSSKKLLLSDSGFYLCAWSVKGTSGVGEQFFGPGTRLTVL.

The V gene is TRBV5-5, the J gene TRBJ1-1; a weak D match, TRBD1 (6 bases). In germline, CDR1 is SGHKS, CDR2 YYEKEE (reference sequence). This CDR3 contains 14 residues. V was trimmed by 4 bases and J by 0 bases, leaving 10 bases between them. The CDR3, as DNA: TGTGCCAGCAGCCGACAGGCCATGAACACTGAAGCTTTCTTT. It translates to CASSRQAMNTEAFF.

The V call is TRBV5-6, the J call TRBJ1-2; 10 bases are a match to TRBD1. V was pared by 4 bases and J by 4 bases, with 4 bases of the junction left unmatched. This CDR3 contains 14 residues. Germline CDR1 SGHDT, CDR2 YYEEEE. DNA of the CDR3: TGTGCCAGCAGCGCCCGGGACAGGGGCTATGGCTACACCTTC. Its translation is CASSARDRGYGYTF.

This sequence joins TRBV6-6 and TRBJ1-1; no definite D call. Per germline, CDR1 MNHNY and CDR2 SVGAGI (reference sequence). The CDR3 covers 14 residues. V lost 7 bases, J lost 1 base, and 13 bases lay in between. DNA for the CDR3: TGTGCCAGCACCCCTATGGAGGCGAACACTGAAGCTTTCTTT. Its protein is CASTPMEANTEAFF.

The chain recombines TRBV2 with TRBJ1-2; D possibly corresponds to TRBD1 (5 bases). Per germline, CDR1 SNHLY and CDR2 FYNNEI. The CDR3 sequence is 13 residues long. The V and J ends lost 6 bases and 3 bases respectively, with 11 bases between them. The CDR3 bases are TGTGCCAGCAGCGGCAGGGAGGACTATGGCTACACCTTC. Residues: CASSGREDYGYTF.

CDR3 region: CASSLGGTVDNEQFF. CDR3 DNA sequence: TGCGCCAGCAGCTTGGGGGGGACAGTGGACAATGAGCAGTTCTTC. V usage is TRBV5-1 and J usage is TRBJ2-1, with 7 bases lining up with TRBD1. The CDR3 consists of 15 residues. V dropped 0 bases and J dropped 5; count of bases not matched to a gene: 5. Germline assignment: CDR1 SGHRS and CDR2 YFSETQ.

The chain has TRBV5-1 and TRBJ2-5; 7 bases line up with TRBD2. V dropped 0 bases and J dropped 1; count of bases not matched to a gene: 6. This CDR3 region has 16 residues. Germline values: CDR1 SGHRS, CDR2 YFSETQ. CDR3 region: CASSLVTSGAQETQYF. CDR3 DNA: TGCGCCAGCAGCTTGGTGACGAGCGGGGCCCAAGAGACCCAGTACTTC.

This rearrangement joins TRBV4-2 to TRBJ2-7, with D possibly matching TRBD2 (6 bases). Trimming left V 0 bases short and J 0 bases short, with 21 bases between. This CDR3 comprises 19 residues. Germline assignment: CDR1 LGHNA and CDR2 YNFKEQ. Written as DNA, the CDR3 is TGTGCCAGCAGCCAAGATTTAGGAGGGGTGGTGGGGCCCTCCTACGAGCAGTACTTC. It yields the protein CASSQDLGGVVGPSYEQYF.

The V and J genes are TRBV7-9 and TRBJ2-7; 9 bases are shared with TRBD2. The V and J ends lost 10 bases and 3 bases, in that order; junction bases with no gene match: 7. From germline, CDR1 is SEHNR and CDR2 FQNEAQ (reference sequence). The CDR3 is 13 residues long. As DNA, the CDR3 is TGTGCCACCCCAGCGGGGGGTATCTACGAGCAGTACTTC. Its translation: CATPAGGIYEQYF.

This clone was picked up a small number of times. The chain links TRBV6-1 to TRBJ1-6, with 7 positions matching TRBD1. In germline, CDR1 is MNHNS, CDR2 SASEGT. V lost 10 bases, J lost 7 bases, and 10 bases stayed unmatched. This CDR3 is built from 14 residues. The CDR3 DNA sequence: TGTGCCACCACAGGGGCAGGATTGAATTCACCCCTCCACTTT. It is translated as CATTGAGLNSPLHF.

This clone came up a few times. The genes are TRBV13 and TRBJ2-7, with a weak D call TRBD1 (6 bases). The CDR3 consists of 15 residues. The ends were cut back, 6 bases at V and 1 base at J, with 16 bases in the middle. CDR1 is PRHDT and CDR2 is FYEKMQ in the germline V gene (reference sequence). The CDR3 DNA reads as TGTGCCAGCAGACCTACAGGGCCCTTTTCCTACGAGCAGTACTTC. It encodes CASRPTGPFSYEQYF.

V usage is TRBV18 and J usage is TRBJ1-5; 9 bases fit TRBD1. V was clipped by 3 bases and J by 1 base; unmatched bases: 1. Germline values: CDR1 KGHSH, CDR2 LQKENI. The CDR3 runs 15 residues. The CDR3 reads CASSPGQGSNQPQHF. CDR3 DNA sequence: TGTGCCAGCTCACCGGGACAGGGAAGCAATCAGCCCCAGCATTTT.

The V and J genes are TRBV6-6 and TRBJ2-5, with 11 bases aligning to TRBD1. The J call may be mistaken, given a closer DNA end match to TRBJ2-7. CDR1 is MNHNY and CDR2 is SVGAGI in the germline V gene (reference sequence). The CDR3 has 15 residues. This CDR3 is CASSPSRTGGNEQYF. CDR3 bases: TGTGCCAGCAGTCCCTCTCGGACAGGGGGCAACGAGCAGTACTTC.

The chain is built from TRBV28 and TRBJ2-2, with D unclear. Trimming took 6 bases from V and 5 from J, leaving 19 bases between them. This CDR3 comprises 16 residues. The germline V gene encodes CDR1 MDHEN and CDR2 SYDVKM. CDR3 DNA: TGTGCCAGCAGGCGTGGAGTCCCCACCAGAACCGGGGAGCTGTTTTTT. Amino acids: CASRRGVPTRTGELFF.